The clone carrying this T cell receptor (beta chain) was observed a handful of times. What it binds is unknown. This sample is drawn from a study of beta chain features in type 1 diabetes. Expressed TCRB transcripts were sequenced after all isolated RNA was converted to cDNA. Naive, central memory and regulatory T cell samples averaged about 3.4 million reads. TCRdb's table, derived via immunoSEQ multiplex PCR, lists solely in-frame clones and lacks some. The sample includes under 850,000 clones, under 15% seen only once; the top ten take less than 0.025%. Broader study findings: All four CD4+ subsets of Type 1 diabetes patients contained TCRB CDR3s that were moderately but significantly shorter. Researchers could not determine here whether HLA type influences TCRB rearrangement.

V lost 3 bases to trimming and J lost 1 base, with 13 bases between them. The CDR3 consists of 15 residues. Germline lookup yields CDR1 SGDLS and CDR2 YYNGEE. J is TRBJ1-2 and V is TRBV9; TRBD1 might be the D (5 bases). The TCR comes from a man between 18 and 35 years old with type 1 diabetes. The sequenced material came from naive CD4+ T cells from blood. The DNA for the CDR3 is TGTGCCAGCAGCGGGTGGGTCCAGGGTAACTATGGCTACACCTTC. Translated, it gives CASSGWVQGNYGYTF.